This T cell receptor beta chain was recorded in a study of blood T cell repertoires in COVID-19. Germline loops: CDR1 DFQATT, CDR2 SNEGSKA (reference sequence). The trim removed 3 bases at V and 4 bases at J, leaving 8 bases unmatched. The CDR3 consists of 15 residues. The table came from immunoSEQ multiplex PCR; TCRdb's copy has only in-frame clones and leaves some out. The sample holds roughly 90,000 clones; approximately 86% are singletons and the top ten take under 6%. J is TRBJ2-7 and V is TRBV20-1; 11 nucleotides line up with TRBD2. The sequencing input was peripheral blood. The clonotype comes from a man aged 40-49 years with acute or convalescent COVID-19. CDR3 in DNA: TGCAGTGCTAGTGTCCCGGGACTAGCGGCATACGAGCAGTACTTC. This translates into CSASVPGLAAYEQYF.